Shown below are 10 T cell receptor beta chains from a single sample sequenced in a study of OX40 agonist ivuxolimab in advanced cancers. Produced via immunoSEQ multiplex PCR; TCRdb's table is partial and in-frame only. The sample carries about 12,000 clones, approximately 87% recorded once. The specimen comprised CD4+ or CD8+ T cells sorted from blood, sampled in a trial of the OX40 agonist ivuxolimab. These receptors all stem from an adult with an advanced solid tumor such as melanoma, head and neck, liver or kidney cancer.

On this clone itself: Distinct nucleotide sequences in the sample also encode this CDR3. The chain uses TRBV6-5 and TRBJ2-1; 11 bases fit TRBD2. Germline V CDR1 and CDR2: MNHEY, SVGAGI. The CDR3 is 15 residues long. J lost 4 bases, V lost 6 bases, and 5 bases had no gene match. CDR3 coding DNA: TGTGCCAGCAGCCCCGGGACTAGCGGATACAATGAGCAGTTCTTC. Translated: CASSPGTSGYNEQFF.

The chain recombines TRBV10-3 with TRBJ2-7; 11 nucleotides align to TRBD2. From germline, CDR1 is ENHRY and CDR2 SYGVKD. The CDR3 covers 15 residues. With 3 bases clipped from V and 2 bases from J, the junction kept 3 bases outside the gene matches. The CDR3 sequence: CAISDPLAGAYEQYF. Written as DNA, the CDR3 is TGTGCCATCAGTGATCCACTAGCGGGAGCCTACGAGCAGTACTTC.

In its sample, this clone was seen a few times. This CDR3 is CASSLGARQPQHF. Here the CDR3 DNA reads TGTGCCAGCAGCTTGGGGGCTAGGCAGCCCCAGCATTTT. V is TRBV7-9 and J is TRBJ1-5; weak D call: TRBD1 (6 bases). This CDR3 has 13 residues. The V end was cut by 3 bases, the J end by 7 bases, with 10 bases between. Germline lookup yields CDR1 SEHNR and CDR2 FQNEAQ (reference sequence).

The CDR3 DNA reads TGTGCCAGCTCACCACCGGGCCCCGATACGCAGTATTTT. Residues: CASSPPGPDTQYF. The chain links TRBV18 to TRBJ2-3; D gene ambiguous. Per the germline V gene, CDR1 is KGHSH and CDR2 is LQKENI. V lost 0 bases and J lost 6, with 7 bases in between. This CDR3 is built from 13 residues.

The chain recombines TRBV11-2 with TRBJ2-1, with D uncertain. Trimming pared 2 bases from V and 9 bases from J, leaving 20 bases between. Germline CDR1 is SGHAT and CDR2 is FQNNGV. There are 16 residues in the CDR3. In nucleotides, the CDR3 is TGTGCCAGCAGCTTAACTGCAGGCCCCTCCGTCGTTGAGCAGTTCTTC. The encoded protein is CASSLTAGPSVVEQFF.

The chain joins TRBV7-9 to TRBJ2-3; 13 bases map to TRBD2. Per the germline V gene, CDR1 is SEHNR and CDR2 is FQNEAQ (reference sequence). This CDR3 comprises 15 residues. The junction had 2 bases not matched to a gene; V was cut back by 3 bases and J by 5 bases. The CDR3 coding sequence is TGTGCCAGCAGCTTGGGACTAGCGGGATTAGATACGCAGTATTTT. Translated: CASSLGLAGLDTQYF.

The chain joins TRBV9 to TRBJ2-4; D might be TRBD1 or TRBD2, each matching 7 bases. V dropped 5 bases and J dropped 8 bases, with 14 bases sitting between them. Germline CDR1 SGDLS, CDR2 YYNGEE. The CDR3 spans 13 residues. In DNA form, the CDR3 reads TGTGCCAGCAGTCCCCCAGGGGGGGACATTCAGTACTTC. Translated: CASSPPGGDIQYF.

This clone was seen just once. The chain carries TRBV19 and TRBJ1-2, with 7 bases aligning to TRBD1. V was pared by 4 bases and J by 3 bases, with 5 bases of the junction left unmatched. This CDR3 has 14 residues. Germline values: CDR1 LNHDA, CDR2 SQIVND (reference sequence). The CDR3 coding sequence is TGTGCCAGTAGTACCCCGACAGGGTACTATGGCTACACCTTC. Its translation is CASSTPTGYYGYTF.

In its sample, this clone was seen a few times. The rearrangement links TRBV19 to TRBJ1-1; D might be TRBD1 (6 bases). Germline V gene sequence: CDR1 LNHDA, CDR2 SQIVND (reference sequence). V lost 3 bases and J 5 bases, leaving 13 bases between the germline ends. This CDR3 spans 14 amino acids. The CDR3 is CASSIGGAHTEAFF. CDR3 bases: TGTGCCAGTAGTATCGGGGGGGCGCATACTGAAGCTTTCTTT.

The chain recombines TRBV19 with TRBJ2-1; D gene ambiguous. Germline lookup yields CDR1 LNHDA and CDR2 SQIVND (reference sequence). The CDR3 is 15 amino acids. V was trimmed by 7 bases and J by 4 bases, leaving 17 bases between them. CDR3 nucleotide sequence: TGTGCCAGTATCCATATTAGGGAAACGTACAATGAGCAGTTCTTC. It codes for CASIHIRETYNEQFF. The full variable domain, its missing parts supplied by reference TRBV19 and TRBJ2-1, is DGGITQSPKYLFRKEGQNVTLSCEQNLNHDAMYWYRQDPGQGLRLIYYSQIVNDFQKGDIAEGYSVSREKKESFPLTVTSAQKNPTAFYLCASIHIRETYNEQFFGPGTRLTVL.